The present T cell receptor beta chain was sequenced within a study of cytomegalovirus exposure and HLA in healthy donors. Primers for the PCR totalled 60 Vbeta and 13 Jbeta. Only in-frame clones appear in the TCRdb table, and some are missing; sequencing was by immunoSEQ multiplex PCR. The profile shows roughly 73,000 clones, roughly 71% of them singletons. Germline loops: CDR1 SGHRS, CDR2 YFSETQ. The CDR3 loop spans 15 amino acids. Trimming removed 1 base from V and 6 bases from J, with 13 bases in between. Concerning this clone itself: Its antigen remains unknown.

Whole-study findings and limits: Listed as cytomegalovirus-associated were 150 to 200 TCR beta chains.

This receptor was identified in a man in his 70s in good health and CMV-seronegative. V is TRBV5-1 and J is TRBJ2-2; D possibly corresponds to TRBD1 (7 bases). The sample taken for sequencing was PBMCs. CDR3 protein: CASSLMAGGSGELFF. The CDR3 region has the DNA TGCGCCAGCAGCTTGATGGCAGGGGGGTCCGGGGAGCTGTTTTTT.